Listed below are T cell receptor beta chains from one sample, sequenced in a study of blood T cell repertoires in COVID-19. TCRdb's table, derived via immunoSEQ multiplex PCR, lists solely in-frame clones and lacks some. The profile shows tens of thousands of clones, 86% of them singletons. Sequencing used peripheral blood. The source of these receptors is a woman aged 55-69 years with acute or convalescent COVID-19. Each CDR3 is given with its conserved first and last residue. Each record gives: clone size, J gene, V gene, D gene, CDR3 DNA, CDR3 protein. A D gene is named only where the DNA matches it firmly. Part of the rows lack a size; the others show once, few, many or a class for expanded clones.

abundance: -
j_gene: TRBJ2-7
v_gene: TRBV7-3
d_gene: TRBD1
CDR3nt: TGTGCCAGCAGCCCCTCCCGGGACAGAGGCGAGCAGTACTTC
CDR3aa: CASSPSRDRGEQYF

abundance: -
j_gene: TRBJ2-1
v_gene: TRBV20-1
d_gene: TRBD2
CDR3nt: TGCAGTGCTAGTATAGCGGGAGCCCAAAATGAGCAGTTCTTC
CDR3aa: CSASIAGAQNEQFF

abundance: -
j_gene: TRBJ1-1
v_gene: TRBV14
d_gene: TRBD1
CDR3nt: TGTGCCAGCAGCCAAGCGGTTGGGACAGGGCCACGCACTGAAGCTTTCTTT
CDR3aa: CASSQAVGTGPRTEAFF

abundance: -
j_gene: TRBJ2-2
v_gene: TRBV27
d_gene: TRBD2
CDR3nt: TGTGCCAGCAGCCTTCTAGCGGGGGGGAACACCGGGGAGCTGTTTTTT
CDR3aa: CASSLLAGGNTGELFF

abundance: -
j_gene: TRBJ2-7
v_gene: TRBV3-1/TRBV3-2
d_gene: -
CDR3nt: TGTGCCAGCAGCCAAGATTCAGGCCGAGGGTGGACGGCCCTCTGGGAGCAGTACTTC
CDR3aa: CASSQDSGRGWTALWEQYF

abundance: -
j_gene: TRBJ1-6
v_gene: TRBV9
d_gene: -
CDR3nt: TGTGCCAGCAGCGTAGGATATTCTGGGGGCAGTAATTCACCCCTCCACTTT
CDR3aa: CASSVGYSGGSNSPLHF

abundance: -
j_gene: TRBJ2-2
v_gene: TRBV5-6
d_gene: -
CDR3nt: TGTGCCAGCAGCTTGTTTAGCAGGAACACCGGGGAGCTGTTTTTT
CDR3aa: CASSLFSRNTGELFF

abundance: -
j_gene: TRBJ2-6
v_gene: TRBV5-1
d_gene: -
CDR3nt: TGCGCCAGCAGCTTGGGAGGAAGCTCTGGGGCCAACGTCCTGACTTTC
CDR3aa: CASSLGGSSGANVLTF

abundance: -
j_gene: TRBJ1-3
v_gene: TRBV5-4
d_gene: -
CDR3nt: TGTGCCAGCAGCTCGCCGGGAGGCTCTGGAAACACCATATATTTT
CDR3aa: CASSSPGGSGNTIYF

abundance: -
j_gene: TRBJ2-7
v_gene: TRBV6-5
d_gene: TRBD2
CDR3nt: TGTGCCAGCAGTCACTCCGGACTAGCGGGAGCTTACGAGCAGTACTTC
CDR3aa: CASSHSGLAGAYEQYF

abundance: -
j_gene: TRBJ2-7
v_gene: TRBV5-1
d_gene: TRBD2
CDR3nt: TGCGCCAGCAGCTCGGGACTAGCGGGATCCTACGAGCAGTACTTC
CDR3aa: CASSSGLAGSYEQYF

abundance: once
j_gene: TRBJ2-1
v_gene: TRBV11-1
d_gene: -
CDR3nt: TGTGCCAGCAGCTCCCGAGGAGGGAATGAGCAGTTCTTC
CDR3aa: CASSSRGGNEQFF

abundance: -
j_gene: TRBJ1-1
v_gene: TRBV28
d_gene: TRBD1
CDR3nt: TGTGCCAGCATTAGGGGGCGCGACACTGAAGCTTTCTTT
CDR3aa: CASIRGRDTEAFF

abundance: -
j_gene: TRBJ1-6
v_gene: TRBV2
d_gene: TRBD1
CDR3nt: TGTGCCAGCAGGGCACTAGGACAGGGAAATTCACCCCTCCACTTT
CDR3aa: CASRALGQGNSPLHF

abundance: -
j_gene: TRBJ2-4
v_gene: TRBV24-1
d_gene: -
CDR3nt: TGTGCCACCAGTGACACTGCCGATTACAAAAACATTCAGTACTTC
CDR3aa: CATSDTADYKNIQYF

abundance: -
j_gene: TRBJ2-7
v_gene: TRBV5-4
d_gene: -
CDR3nt: TGTGCCAGCAGCGCTGAACCCGGGAATTGGGACGAGCAGTACTTC
CDR3aa: CASSAEPGNWDEQYF

abundance: -
j_gene: TRBJ2-3
v_gene: TRBV6-1
d_gene: -
CDR3nt: TGTGCCAGCAGTGATAGGGGACATACCACAGATACGCAGTATTTT
CDR3aa: CASSDRGHTTDTQYF

abundance: -
j_gene: TRBJ1-6
v_gene: TRBV7-9
d_gene: TRBD1
CDR3nt: TGTGCCAGCAGCAACGGGACAGGGTATTCACCCCTCCACTTT
CDR3aa: CASSNGTGYSPLHF

abundance: -
j_gene: TRBJ1-2
v_gene: TRBV28
d_gene: TRBD1
CDR3nt: TGTGCCAGCAGTCAATCACAGACAGGGGTTTTAGGCTACACCTTC
CDR3aa: CASSQSQTGVLGYTF

abundance: -
j_gene: TRBJ1-4
v_gene: TRBV9
d_gene: -
CDR3nt: TGTGCCAGCAGCGTAGCCGCTACAGATAATGAAAAACTGTTTTTT
CDR3aa: CASSVAATDNEKLFF

abundance: -
j_gene: TRBJ2-3
v_gene: TRBV7-9
d_gene: TRBD1
CDR3nt: TGTGCCAGCAGCTTAGGGAGGTGGCGGGACAGGAGCACAGATACGCAGTATTTT
CDR3aa: CASSLGRWRDRSTDTQYF

abundance: -
j_gene: TRBJ2-5
v_gene: TRBV30
d_gene: -
CDR3nt: TGTGCCTGGACCCCGGGGCTCGGGGGCCAAGAGACCCAGTACTTC
CDR3aa: CAWTPGLGGQETQYF

abundance: -
j_gene: TRBJ1-6
v_gene: TRBV7-3
d_gene: -
CDR3nt: TGTGCCAACCCACCAGAGGTCAGGGGAGAGATTGGGTCACCCCTCCACTTT
CDR3aa: CANPPEVRGEIGSPLHF

abundance: -
j_gene: TRBJ1-1
v_gene: TRBV3-1/TRBV3-2
d_gene: TRBD1
CDR3nt: TGTGCCAGCAGCCGCGCACAGGGGGCCGGCACTGAAGCTTTCTTT
CDR3aa: CASSRAQGAGTEAFF

abundance: -
j_gene: TRBJ2-7
v_gene: TRBV24-1
d_gene: -
CDR3nt: TGTGCCACCAGGGGGGCAGGGACGAAGTACGAGCAGTACTTC
CDR3aa: CATRGAGTKYEQYF

abundance: -
j_gene: TRBJ2-5
v_gene: TRBV5-1
d_gene: TRBD1
CDR3nt: TGCGCCAGCAGCCCGGGACAGCTTGAGACCCAGTACTTC
CDR3aa: CASSPGQLETQYF

abundance: -
j_gene: TRBJ1-4
v_gene: TRBV29-1
d_gene: -
CDR3nt: TGCAGCGTTGAAGGCCCGGGTAGTGAAAAACTGTTTTTT
CDR3aa: CSVEGPGSEKLFF

abundance: few
j_gene: TRBJ1-1
v_gene: TRBV2
d_gene: TRBD1
CDR3nt: TGTGCCAGCAGAGAGGACAGGGGGGCCACTGAAGCTTTCTTT
CDR3aa: CASREDRGATEAFF

abundance: -
j_gene: TRBJ2-5
v_gene: TRBV5-1
d_gene: TRBD2
CDR3nt: TGCGCCAGCAGCTCGGGACTAGCGGGGATCCCCGAGTTGGAGACCCAGTACTTC
CDR3aa: CASSSGLAGIPELETQYF

abundance: once
j_gene: TRBJ1-2
v_gene: TRBV29-1
d_gene: -
CDR3nt: TGCAGCGTTGGCGAGCGGGACACGTCCTATGGCTACACCTTC
CDR3aa: CSVGERDTSYGYTF

abundance: -
j_gene: TRBJ1-4
v_gene: TRBV6-6
d_gene: TRBD1
CDR3nt: TGTGCCAGCACTAGGGACAGGGCCTCAACTAATGAAAAACTGTTTTTT
CDR3aa: CASTRDRASTNEKLFF

abundance: -
j_gene: TRBJ1-2
v_gene: TRBV18
d_gene: TRBD1
CDR3nt: TGTGCCAGCTCACCAAGACCATTGACCGGGACAGGGGATTTCTTGTTCTATGGCTACACCTTC
CDR3aa: CASSPRPLTGTGDFLFYGYTF

abundance: -
j_gene: TRBJ1-1
v_gene: TRBV6-5
d_gene: TRBD1
CDR3nt: TGTGCCAGCAGCAGGACAGGCATCGAAGCTTTCTTT
CDR3aa: CASSRTGIEAFF

abundance: -
j_gene: TRBJ1-1
v_gene: TRBV19
d_gene: TRBD1
CDR3nt: TGTGCCAGTAGTAAGTGGACAGGGGGAAAGACTGAAGCTTTCTTT
CDR3aa: CASSKWTGGKTEAFF

abundance: -
j_gene: TRBJ2-7
v_gene: TRBV19
d_gene: -
CDR3nt: TGTGCCAGTAGTATAGGAAGCACGACCTACGAGCAGTACTTC
CDR3aa: CASSIGSTTYEQYF

abundance: -
j_gene: TRBJ2-5
v_gene: TRBV18
d_gene: TRBD1
CDR3nt: TGTGCCAGCTCACCTTCAGGGGGACGGGAGACCCAGTACTTC
CDR3aa: CASSPSGGRETQYF

abundance: -
j_gene: TRBJ2-7
v_gene: TRBV24-1
d_gene: TRBD1
CDR3nt: TGTGCCACCAGTGCCCCCTTTATGGACAGGATCTTGGACGAGCAGTACTTC
CDR3aa: CATSAPFMDRILDEQYF

abundance: -
j_gene: TRBJ1-1
v_gene: TRBV7-2
d_gene: TRBD1
CDR3nt: TGTGCCAGCAGCTTACTTGGACAGGGTAGCACTGAAGCTTTCTTT
CDR3aa: CASSLLGQGSTEAFF